This T cell receptor beta chain is from a study of CD8 T cells in Susac syndrome. Overall study results and limits: TCR sequencing and HLA analysis covered a relatively small number of individuals.

Notes on this clonotype: The target antigen is unknown.

TCR beta from blood CD8+ and CD4+ T cells was sequenced. Negative isolation was used for CD8+ and CD4+ T cells, and FACS enrichment was applied to TEMRA cells. The CDR3 consists of 14 residues. V was pared by 0 bases and J by 1 base, with 3 bases between. Looked up from germline, CDR1 is KGHDR and CDR2 is SFDVKD. An amount of RNA that ranged from roughly 0.45 to 1 ug was reverse transcribed with random hexamers. The TCR beta CDR3 was amplified by immunoSEQ multiplex PCR across 54 Vbeta, 13 Jbeta. TCRdb analysed the immunoSEQ multiplex PCR reads with MiXCR anew, one entry per CDR3 protein. The repertoire holds tens of thousands of distinct CDR3 sequences, with approximately 93% as singletons.

The origin of this receptor is a human donor with multiple sclerosis. The genes are TRBV24-1 and TRBJ1-5; D remains unclear. Sequenced sample: CD8+ T cells from PBMCs. This chain's CDR3 is CATSDLYSNQPQHF. As DNA, the CDR3 is TGTGCCACCAGTGATTTGTACAGCAATCAGCCCCAGCATTTT.